This TCR beta chain stems from a study of PD-L1 blockade in urothelial cancer. Whole-study context: T cells were recovered from blood samples at a median of around 140,000.

This CDR3 comprises 17 residues. CDR1 is SGHNT, CDR2 YYREEE, per germline (reference sequence). V lost 2 bases, J lost 7 bases, and 22 bases lay in between. Clones were read by immunoSEQ multiplex PCR, and TCRdb kept only the in-frame ones, dropping some. The sample lists approximately 56,000 clones; roughly 85% were seen once. Stated time point: pretreatment peripheral blood. This clonotype was sampled from a man aged 70-80 years with urothelial cancer. The V call is TRBV5-4, the J call TRBJ2-1; D is possibly TRBD2 (7 bases). The sequencing here drew on PBMCs, taken around atezolizumab (anti-PD-L1) treatment. The CDR3 coding sequence is TGTGCCAGCAGCTTTCTAGGGGGAGGGACTTTGGGGAATGAGCAGTTCTTC. The encoded protein is CASSFLGGGTLGNEQFF.